These T cell receptor beta chains were read from a single sample in a study of post-analysis software for immune sequencing data. TCRdb used MiXCR to reprocess the PCR reads, holding one entry per CDR3 protein. The sample includes fewer than 850,000 distinct CDR3 sequences, around 27% seen only once; the top ten take about 0.5%. The source material was blood. The receptors here all came from a girl aged 10-17 years with multiple sclerosis. The CDR3 runs from the conserved cysteine through the conserved F or W. The order of the fields is V gene, D gene, clone size, J gene, CDR3 DNA, CDR3 protein. D genes are given only for firm matches. A row's size may be missing; if present it is once, few, many or a size class.

TRBV6-1	-	-	TRBJ2-1	TGTGCCAGCAGTGGGCACCCGATCTCCTACAATGAGCAGTTCTTC	CASSGHPISYNEQFF
TRBV24-1	-	-	TRBJ1-5	TGTGCCACCAGTGATCTGCGGGATCAGCCCCAGCATTTT	CATSDLRDQPQHF
TRBV7-2	TRBD2	-	TRBJ2-7	TGTGCCAGCAGCCAAGCGGGAGGGCACGACGAGCAGTACTTC	CASSQAGGHDEQYF
TRBV20-1	-	few	TRBJ2-7	TGCAGTGCCAGTCGGACAAAATACGAGCAGTACTTC	CSASRTKYEQYF
TRBV29-1	-	few	TRBJ2-1	TGCAGCGTTGGCAGAAGTAGCGCACACAATGAGCAGTTCTTC	CSVGRSSAHNEQFF
TRBV6-2/TRBV6-3	TRBD2	few	TRBJ2-1	TGTGCCACCCTGACTAGCGGGGACATCAATGAGCAGTTCTTC	CATLTSGDINEQFF
TRBV7-7	-	-	TRBJ2-2	TGTGCTAGCAGCCCGAGGGCCCCCGTGGGGGCGGGCACCGGGGAGCTGTTTTTT	CASSPRAPVGAGTGELFF
TRBV28	-	-	TRBJ2-6	TGTGCCAGCAGGCTGCTTGGGGCAAGCTCTGGGGCCAACGTCCTGACTTTC	CASRLLGASSGANVLTF
TRBV4-3	-	-	TRBJ2-6	TGCGCCAGCAGCCCTTCTCAGAGTTTTTTCTCTGGGGCCAACGTCCTGACTTTC	CASSPSQSFFSGANVLTF
TRBV28	-	-	TRBJ2-4	TGTGCCAGCCGCGCCAACATGGCCAAAAACATTCAGTACTTC	CASRANMAKNIQYF
TRBV27	-	-	TRBJ1-4	TGTGCCAGCAGTCCGGTTAATGAAAAACTGTTTTTT	CASSPVNEKLFF
TRBV7-9	-	-	TRBJ2-2	TGTGCCAGCAGCTTAGGGCGTGGCGGGGAGCTGTTTTTT	CASSLGRGGELFF
TRBV10-3	-	-	TRBJ2-3	TGTGCCATCAGTGAGTCAGCAGATACGCAGTATTTT	CAISESADTQYF
TRBV24-1	-	few	TRBJ2-3	TGTGCCACCAGTGATTTCCCAGATACGCAGTATTTT	CATSDFPDTQYF
TRBV29-1	TRBD1	-	TRBJ2-7	TGCAGCGTTGAAGTTGGGACAGGGGCGGCGTCCGAGCAGTACTTC	CSVEVGTGAASEQYF
TRBV5-1	-	-	TRBJ2-7	TGCGCCAGCAGCTTGGTGCCGGTTCCCTTCGAGCAGTACTTC	CASSLVPVPFEQYF
TRBV5-4	-	few	TRBJ1-2	TGTGCCAGCAGCTTGGTGCGGGGGGCGGATGGCTACACCTTC	CASSLVRGADGYTF
TRBV29-1	-	few	TRBJ2-5	TGCAGCGTTGAAGTTGAGGTCAGGGAGCAGTACTTC	CSVEVEVREQYF
TRBV4-1	-	-	TRBJ1-1	TGCGCCAGCAGCCAAGATAGGGGCCAAAGGGGTGAAGCTTTCTTT	CASSQDRGQRGEAFF
TRBV6-6	-	-	TRBJ2-7	TGTGCCAGCGCAAAGGAGGCAGCCTACGAGCAGTACTTC	CASAKEAAYEQYF
TRBV2	-	-	TRBJ2-1	TGTGCCAGCAGGACCCAGGGACTGACCTACAATGAGCAGTTCTTC	CASRTQGLTYNEQFF
TRBV7-9	TRBD2	-	TRBJ2-3	TGTGCCAGCAGCCACCCGGCAGCGGGAGGAGATACGCAGTATTTT	CASSHPAAGGDTQYF
TRBV28	-	-	TRBJ2-5	TGTGCCAGCACCTTAGGGAGAGGCGACAGTATACAAGAGACCCAGTACTTC	CASTLGRGDSIQETQYF
TRBV7-2	-	few	TRBJ2-3	TGTGCCAGCAGCTTAGAGGAGGAGGCGCCCCGAGTCACAGATACGCAGTATTTT	CASSLEEEAPRVTDTQYF
TRBV28	-	few	TRBJ2-3	TGTGCCAGCAGTTTTCCGGCAGGGTTAACAGATACGCAGTATTTT	CASSFPAGLTDTQYF
TRBV7-2	-	-	TRBJ2-7	TGTGCCAGCAGGAACAGCCACGGACCATACGAGCAGTACTTC	CASRNSHGPYEQYF
TRBV5-1	-	-	TRBJ2-5	TGCGCCAGCAGCTTGTTTAGTGAGACCCAGTACTTC	CASSLFSETQYF
TRBV5-1	-	few	TRBJ2-3	TGCGCCAGCAGCTTGGTATACGGCACAGATACGCAGTATTTT	CASSLVYGTDTQYF
TRBV24-1	-	-	TRBJ2-3	TGTGCCACCAGTGATTTGGGGTCTGGCGGAGAGAGCACAGATACGCAGTATTTT	CATSDLGSGGESTDTQYF